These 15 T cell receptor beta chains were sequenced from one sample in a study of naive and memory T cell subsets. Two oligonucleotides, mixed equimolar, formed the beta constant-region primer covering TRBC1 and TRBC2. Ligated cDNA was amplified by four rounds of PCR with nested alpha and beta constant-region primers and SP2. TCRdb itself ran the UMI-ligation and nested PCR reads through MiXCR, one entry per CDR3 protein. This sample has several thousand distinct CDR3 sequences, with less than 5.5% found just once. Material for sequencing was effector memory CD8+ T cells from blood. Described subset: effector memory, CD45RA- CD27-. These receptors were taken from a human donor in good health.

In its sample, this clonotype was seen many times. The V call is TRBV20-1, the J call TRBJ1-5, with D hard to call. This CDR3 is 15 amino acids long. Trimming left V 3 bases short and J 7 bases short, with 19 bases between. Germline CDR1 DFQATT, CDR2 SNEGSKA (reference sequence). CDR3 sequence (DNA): TGCAGTGCTAGCCCCGGGGATCTGCAATCGCAGCCCCAGCATTTT. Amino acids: CSASPGDLQSQPQHF.

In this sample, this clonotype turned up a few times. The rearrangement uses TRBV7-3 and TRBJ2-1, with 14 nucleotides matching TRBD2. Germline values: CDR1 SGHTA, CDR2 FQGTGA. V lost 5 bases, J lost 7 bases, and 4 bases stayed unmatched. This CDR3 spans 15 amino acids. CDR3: CASSRGLAGDNEQFF. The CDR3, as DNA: TGTGCCAGCAGCCGGGGACTAGCGGGAGATAATGAGCAGTTCTTC.

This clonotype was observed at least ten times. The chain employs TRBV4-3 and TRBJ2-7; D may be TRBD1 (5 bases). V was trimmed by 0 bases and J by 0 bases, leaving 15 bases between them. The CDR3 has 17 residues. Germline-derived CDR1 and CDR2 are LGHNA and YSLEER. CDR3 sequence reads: CASSQEAGKGPSYEQYF. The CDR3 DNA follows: TGCGCCAGCAGCCAAGAGGCTGGAAAGGGGCCCTCCTACGAGCAGTACTTC.

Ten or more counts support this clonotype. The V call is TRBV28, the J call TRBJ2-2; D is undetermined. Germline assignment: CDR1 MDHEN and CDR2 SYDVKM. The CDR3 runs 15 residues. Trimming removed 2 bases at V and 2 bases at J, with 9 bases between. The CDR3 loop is CASSLVADNTGELFF. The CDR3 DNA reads TGTGCCAGCAGTTTAGTGGCAGACAACACCGGGGAGCTGTTTTTT.

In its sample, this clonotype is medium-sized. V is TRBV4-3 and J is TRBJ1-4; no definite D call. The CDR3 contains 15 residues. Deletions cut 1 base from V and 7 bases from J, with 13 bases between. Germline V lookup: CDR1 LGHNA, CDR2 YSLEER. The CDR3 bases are TGCGCCAGCAGCCAAGGGGCGGAAGTCGGTGAAAAACTGTTTTTT. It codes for CASSQGAEVGEKLFF.

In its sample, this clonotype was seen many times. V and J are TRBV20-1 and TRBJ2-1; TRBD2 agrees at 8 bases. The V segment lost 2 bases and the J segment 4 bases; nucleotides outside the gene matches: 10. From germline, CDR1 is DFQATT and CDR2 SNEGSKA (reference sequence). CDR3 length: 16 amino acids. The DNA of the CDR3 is TGCAGTGCTAGATTGGGTCGCGGGAGGAATTACAATGAGCAGTTCTTC. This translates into CSARLGRGRNYNEQFF.

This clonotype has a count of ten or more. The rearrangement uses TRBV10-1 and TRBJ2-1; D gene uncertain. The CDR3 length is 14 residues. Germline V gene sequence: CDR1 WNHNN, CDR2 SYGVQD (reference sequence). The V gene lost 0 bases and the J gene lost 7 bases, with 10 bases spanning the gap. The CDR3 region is CASSESSAANEQFF. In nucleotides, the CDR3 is TGCGCCAGCAGTGAGTCGTCCGCCGCGAATGAGCAGTTCTTC.

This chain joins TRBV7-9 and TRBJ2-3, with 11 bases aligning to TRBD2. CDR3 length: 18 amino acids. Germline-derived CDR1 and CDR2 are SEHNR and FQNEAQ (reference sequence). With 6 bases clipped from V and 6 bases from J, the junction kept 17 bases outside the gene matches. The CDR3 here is CASSIDGTLAGVGDTQYF. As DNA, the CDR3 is TGTGCCAGCAGTATAGACGGGACACTAGCGGGAGTAGGGGATACGCAGTATTTT.

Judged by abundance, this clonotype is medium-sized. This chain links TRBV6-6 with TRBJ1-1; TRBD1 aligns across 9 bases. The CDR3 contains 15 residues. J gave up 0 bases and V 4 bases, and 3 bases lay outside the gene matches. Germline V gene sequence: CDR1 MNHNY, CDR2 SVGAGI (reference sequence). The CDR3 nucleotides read TGTGCCAGCAGTTTGGGACAGGGCGTGAACACTGAAGCTTTCTTT. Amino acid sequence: CASSLGQGVNTEAFF.

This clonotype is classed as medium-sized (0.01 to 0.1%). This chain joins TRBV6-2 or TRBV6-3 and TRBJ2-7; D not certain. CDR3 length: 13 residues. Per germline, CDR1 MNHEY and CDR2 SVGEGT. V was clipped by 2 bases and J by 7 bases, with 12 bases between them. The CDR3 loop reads CASSYPPGKEQYF. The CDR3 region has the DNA TGTGCCAGCAGTTACCCCCCCGGAAAAGAGCAGTACTTC.

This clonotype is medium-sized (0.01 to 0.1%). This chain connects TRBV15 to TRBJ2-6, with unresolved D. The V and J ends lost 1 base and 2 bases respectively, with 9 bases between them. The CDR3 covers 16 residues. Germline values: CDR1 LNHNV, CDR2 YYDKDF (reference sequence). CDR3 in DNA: TGTGCCACCAGCAGAGCCAAGGACCCTGGGGCCAACGTCCTGACTTTC. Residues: CATSRAKDPGANVLTF.

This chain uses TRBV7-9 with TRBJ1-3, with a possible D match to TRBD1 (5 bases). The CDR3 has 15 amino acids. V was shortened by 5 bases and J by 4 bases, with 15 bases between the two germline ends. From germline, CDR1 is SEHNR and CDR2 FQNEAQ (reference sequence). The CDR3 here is CASSGDSIRGNTIYF. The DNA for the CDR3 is TGTGCCAGCAGCGGAGACAGCATCCGGGGAAACACCATATATTTT. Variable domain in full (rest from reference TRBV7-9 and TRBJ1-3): DTGVSQNPRHKITKRGQNVTFRCDPISEHNRLYWYRQTLGQGPEFLTYFQNEAQLEKSRLLSDRFSAERPKGSFSTLEIQRTEQGDSAMYLCASSGDSIRGNTIYFGEGSWLTVV.

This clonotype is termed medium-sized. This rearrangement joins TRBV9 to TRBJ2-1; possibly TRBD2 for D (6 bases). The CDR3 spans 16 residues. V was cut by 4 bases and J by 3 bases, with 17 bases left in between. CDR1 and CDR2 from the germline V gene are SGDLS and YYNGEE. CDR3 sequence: CASSPRGAGLYNEQFF. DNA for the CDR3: TGTGCCAGCAGCCCACGAGGGGCGGGGCTCTACAATGAGCAGTTCTTC.

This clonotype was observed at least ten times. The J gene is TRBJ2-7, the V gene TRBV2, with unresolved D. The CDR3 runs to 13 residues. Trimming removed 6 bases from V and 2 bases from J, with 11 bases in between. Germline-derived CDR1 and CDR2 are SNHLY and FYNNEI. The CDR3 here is CASSSGFTYEQYF. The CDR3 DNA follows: TGTGCCAGCAGCTCCGGTTTTACCTACGAGCAGTACTTC.

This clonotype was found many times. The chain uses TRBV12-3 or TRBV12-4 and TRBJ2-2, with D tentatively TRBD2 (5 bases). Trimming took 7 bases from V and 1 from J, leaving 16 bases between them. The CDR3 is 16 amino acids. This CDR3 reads CASTRGITMNTGELFF. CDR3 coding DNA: TGTGCCAGCACTCGAGGGATTACGATGAACACCGGGGAGCTGTTTTTT.